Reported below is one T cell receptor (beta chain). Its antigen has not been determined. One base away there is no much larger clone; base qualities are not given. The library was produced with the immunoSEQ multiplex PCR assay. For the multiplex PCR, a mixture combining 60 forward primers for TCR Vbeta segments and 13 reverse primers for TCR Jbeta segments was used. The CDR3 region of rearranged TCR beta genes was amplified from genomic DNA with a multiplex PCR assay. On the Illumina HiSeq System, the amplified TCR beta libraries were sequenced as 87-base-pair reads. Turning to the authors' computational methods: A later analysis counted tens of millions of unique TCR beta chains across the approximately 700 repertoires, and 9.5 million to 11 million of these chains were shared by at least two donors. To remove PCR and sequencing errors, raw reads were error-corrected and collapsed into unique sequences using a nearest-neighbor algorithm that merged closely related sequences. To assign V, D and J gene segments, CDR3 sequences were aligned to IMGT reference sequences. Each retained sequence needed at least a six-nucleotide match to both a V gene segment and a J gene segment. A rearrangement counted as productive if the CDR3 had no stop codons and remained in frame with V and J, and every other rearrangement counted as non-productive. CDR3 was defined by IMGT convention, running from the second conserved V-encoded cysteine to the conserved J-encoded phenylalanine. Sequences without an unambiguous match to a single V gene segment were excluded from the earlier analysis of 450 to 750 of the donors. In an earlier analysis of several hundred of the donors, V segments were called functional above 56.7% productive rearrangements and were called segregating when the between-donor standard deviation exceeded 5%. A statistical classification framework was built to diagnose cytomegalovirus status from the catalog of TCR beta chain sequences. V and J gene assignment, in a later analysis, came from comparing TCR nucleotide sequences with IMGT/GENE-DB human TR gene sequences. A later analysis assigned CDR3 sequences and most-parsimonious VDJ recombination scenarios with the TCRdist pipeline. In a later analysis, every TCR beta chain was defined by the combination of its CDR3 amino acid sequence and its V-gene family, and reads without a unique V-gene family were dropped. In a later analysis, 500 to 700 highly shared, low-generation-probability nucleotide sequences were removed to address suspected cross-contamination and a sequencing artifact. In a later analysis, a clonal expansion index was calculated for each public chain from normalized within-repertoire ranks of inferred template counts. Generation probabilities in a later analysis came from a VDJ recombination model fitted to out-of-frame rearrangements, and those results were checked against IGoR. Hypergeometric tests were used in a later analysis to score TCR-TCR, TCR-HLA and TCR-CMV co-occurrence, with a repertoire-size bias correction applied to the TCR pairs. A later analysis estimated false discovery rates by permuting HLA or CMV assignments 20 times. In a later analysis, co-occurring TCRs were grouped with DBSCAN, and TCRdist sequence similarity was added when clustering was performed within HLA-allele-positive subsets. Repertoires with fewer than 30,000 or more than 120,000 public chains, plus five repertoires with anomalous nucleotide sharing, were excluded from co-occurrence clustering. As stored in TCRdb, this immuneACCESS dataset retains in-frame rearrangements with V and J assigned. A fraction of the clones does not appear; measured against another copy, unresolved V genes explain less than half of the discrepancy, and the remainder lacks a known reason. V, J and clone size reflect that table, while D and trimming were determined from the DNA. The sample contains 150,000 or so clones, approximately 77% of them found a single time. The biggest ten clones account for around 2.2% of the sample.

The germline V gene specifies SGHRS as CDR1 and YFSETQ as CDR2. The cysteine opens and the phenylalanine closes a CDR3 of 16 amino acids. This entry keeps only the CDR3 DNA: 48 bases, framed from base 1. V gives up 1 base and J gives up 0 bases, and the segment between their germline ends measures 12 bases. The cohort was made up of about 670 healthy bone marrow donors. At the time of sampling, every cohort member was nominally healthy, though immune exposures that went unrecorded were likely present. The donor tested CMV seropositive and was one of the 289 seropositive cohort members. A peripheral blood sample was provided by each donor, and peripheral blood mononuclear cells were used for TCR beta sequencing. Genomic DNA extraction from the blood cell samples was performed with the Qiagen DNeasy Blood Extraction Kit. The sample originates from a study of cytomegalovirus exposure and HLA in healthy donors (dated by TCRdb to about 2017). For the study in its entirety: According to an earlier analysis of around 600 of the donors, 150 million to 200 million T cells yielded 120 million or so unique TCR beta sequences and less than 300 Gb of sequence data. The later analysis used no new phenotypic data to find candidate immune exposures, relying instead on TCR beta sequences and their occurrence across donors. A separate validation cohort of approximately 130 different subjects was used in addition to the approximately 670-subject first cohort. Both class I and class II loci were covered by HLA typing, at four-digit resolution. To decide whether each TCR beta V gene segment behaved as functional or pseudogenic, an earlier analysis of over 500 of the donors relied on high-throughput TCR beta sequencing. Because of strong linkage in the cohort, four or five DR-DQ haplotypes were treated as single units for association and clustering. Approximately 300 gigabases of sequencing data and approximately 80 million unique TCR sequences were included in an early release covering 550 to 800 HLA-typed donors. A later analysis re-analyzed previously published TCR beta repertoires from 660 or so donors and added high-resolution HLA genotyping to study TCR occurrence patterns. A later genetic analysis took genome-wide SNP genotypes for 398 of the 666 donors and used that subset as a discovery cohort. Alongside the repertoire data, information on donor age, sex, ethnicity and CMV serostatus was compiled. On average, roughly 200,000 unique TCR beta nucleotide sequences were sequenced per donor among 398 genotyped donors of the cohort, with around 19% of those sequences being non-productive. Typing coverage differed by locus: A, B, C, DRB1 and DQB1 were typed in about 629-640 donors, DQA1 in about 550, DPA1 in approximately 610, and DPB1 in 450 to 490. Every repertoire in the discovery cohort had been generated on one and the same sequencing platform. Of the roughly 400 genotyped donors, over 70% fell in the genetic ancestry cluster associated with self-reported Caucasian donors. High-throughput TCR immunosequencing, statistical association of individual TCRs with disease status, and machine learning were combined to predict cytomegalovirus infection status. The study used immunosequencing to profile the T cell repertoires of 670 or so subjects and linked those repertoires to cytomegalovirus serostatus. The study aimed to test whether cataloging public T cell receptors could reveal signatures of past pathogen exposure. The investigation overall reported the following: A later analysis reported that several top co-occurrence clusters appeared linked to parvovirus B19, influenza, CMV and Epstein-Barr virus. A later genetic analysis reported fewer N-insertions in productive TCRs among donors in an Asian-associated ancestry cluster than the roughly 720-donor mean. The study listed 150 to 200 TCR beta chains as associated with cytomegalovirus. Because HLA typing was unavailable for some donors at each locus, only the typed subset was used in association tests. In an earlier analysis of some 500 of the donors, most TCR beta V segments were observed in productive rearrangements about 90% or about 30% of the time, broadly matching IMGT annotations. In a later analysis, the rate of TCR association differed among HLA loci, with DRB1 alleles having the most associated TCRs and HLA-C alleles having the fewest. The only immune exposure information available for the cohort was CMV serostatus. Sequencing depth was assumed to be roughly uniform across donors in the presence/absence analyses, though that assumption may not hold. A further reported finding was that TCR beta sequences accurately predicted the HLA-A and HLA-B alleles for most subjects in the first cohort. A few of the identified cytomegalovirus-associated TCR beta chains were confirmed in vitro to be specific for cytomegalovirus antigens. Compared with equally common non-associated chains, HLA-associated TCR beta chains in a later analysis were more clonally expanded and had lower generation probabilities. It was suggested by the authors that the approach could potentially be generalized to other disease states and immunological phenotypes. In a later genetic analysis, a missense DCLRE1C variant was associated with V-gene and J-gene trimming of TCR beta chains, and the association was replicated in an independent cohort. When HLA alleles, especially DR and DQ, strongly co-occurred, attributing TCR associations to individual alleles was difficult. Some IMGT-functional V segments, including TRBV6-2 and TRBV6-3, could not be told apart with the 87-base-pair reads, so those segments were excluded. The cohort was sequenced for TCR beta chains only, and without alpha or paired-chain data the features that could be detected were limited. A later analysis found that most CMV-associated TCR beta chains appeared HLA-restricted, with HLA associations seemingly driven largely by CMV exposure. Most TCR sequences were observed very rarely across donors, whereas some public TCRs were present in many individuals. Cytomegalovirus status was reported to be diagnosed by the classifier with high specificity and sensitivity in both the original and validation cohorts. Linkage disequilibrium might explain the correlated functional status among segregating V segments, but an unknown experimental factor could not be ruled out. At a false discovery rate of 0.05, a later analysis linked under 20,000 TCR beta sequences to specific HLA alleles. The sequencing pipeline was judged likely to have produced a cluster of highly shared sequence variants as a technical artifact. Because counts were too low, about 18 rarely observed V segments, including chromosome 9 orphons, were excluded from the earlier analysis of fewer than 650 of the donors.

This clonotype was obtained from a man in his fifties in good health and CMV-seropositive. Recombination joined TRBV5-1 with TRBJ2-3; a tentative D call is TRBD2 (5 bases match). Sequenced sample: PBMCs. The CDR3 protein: CASSLREPTSTDTQYF. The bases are TGCGCCAGCAGCTTGAGGGAGCCCACAAGCACAGATACGCAGTATTTT.